The source of this T cell receptor (beta chain) is a study of blood T cell repertoires in COVID-19. V was shortened by 2 bases and J by 0 bases, with 20 bases between the two germline ends. The CDR3 runs 19 residues. Germline V gene lookup returns CDR1 SGHTA and CDR2 FQGTGA. Per the original data handling: Estimation of nucleated cell counts relied on the amplification of reference gene primers. Sequencing used immunoSEQ multiplex PCR; TCRdb keeps in-frame clones, though not all of them. The V and J calls and the clone size are those of that table, but D and trimming were determined from the DNA. The sample shows around 130,000 clones, more than 85% of them seen only once.

J is TRBJ2-1 and V is TRBV7-3, with D possibly being TRBD2 (6 bases). Sequencing input: peripheral blood. The sequence derives from a human donor in a cohort sampled during active COVID-19. The CDR3 region has the DNA TGTGCCAGCAGCTTAGGGCTCACTAGCCCGGCGTACTCCTACAATGAGCAGTTCTTC. Residues: CASSLGLTSPAYSYNEQFF.